The clone carrying this T cell receptor (beta chain) was detected many times. The target antigen is unknown. TCRdb re-called the 5' RACE reads with MiXCR, one entry per CDR3 protein. The profile shows roughly 290,000 distinct CDR3 sequences, 8.5% to 9.5% of them singletons. These data originate in a study of identical twins. The V and J ends lost 8 bases and 8 bases respectively, with 22 bases between them. The length of the CDR3 is 15 residues. Study-wide points: Out-of-frame alpha sequences shared by twins were enriched for low generation probability. Among beta out-of-frame sequences, excess sharing between twins appeared weaker.

The same sample was also studied in work on yellow fever vaccine responses in identical twins.

This chain uses TRBV12-3 or TRBV12-4 with TRBJ2-1, with unresolved D. The receptor comes from a young woman in good health. Sequenced material: CD8+ T cells sorted from blood. CDR3 sequence: CASADLPVGCDEQFF. The CDR3 nucleotides are TGTGCCAGCGCGGACCTGCCCGTAGGGTGTGATGAGCAGTTCTTC.